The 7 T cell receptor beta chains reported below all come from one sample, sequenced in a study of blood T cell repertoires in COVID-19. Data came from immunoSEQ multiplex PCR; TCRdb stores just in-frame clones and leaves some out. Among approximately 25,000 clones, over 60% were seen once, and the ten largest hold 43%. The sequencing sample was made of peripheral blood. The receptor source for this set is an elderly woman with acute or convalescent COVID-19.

CDR3 residues: CASSTATGGTDTQYF. CDR3 DNA sequence: TGTGCCAGCAGTACAGCGACAGGAGGCACAGATACGCAGTATTTT. This rearrangement joins TRBV6-5 to TRBJ2-3; a possible D gene is TRBD1 (6 bases). CDR1 and CDR2 (germline): MNHEY, SVGAGI. V lost 5 bases to trimming and J lost 1 base, with 13 bases between them. The CDR3 has 15 residues.

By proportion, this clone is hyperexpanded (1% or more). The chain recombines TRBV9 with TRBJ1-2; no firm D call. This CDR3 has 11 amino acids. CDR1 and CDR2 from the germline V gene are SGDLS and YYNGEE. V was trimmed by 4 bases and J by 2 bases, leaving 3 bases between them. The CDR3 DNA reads TGTGCCAGCAGCCAGAACTATGGCTACACCTTC. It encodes CASSQNYGYTF.

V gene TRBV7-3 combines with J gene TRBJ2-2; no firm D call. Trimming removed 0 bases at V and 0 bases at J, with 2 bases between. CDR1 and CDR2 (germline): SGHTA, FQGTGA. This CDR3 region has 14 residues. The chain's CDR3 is CASSLTANTGELFF. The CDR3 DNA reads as TGTGCCAGCAGCTTAACCGCGAACACCGGGGAGCTGTTTTTT.

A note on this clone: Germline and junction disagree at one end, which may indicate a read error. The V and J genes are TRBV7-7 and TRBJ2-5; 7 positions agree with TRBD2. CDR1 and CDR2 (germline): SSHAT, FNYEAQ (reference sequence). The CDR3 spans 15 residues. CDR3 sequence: CASSLGGGRVETQYF. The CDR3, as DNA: TGTGCTAGCAGCCTCGGCGGAGGGAGGGTAGAGACCCAGTACTTC.

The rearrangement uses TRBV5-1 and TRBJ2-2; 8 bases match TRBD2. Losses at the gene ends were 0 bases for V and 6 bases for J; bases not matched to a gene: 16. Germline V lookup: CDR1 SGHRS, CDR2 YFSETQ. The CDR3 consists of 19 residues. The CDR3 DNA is TGCGCCAGCAGCTTGGCAGGTTTATTAGCGGGGAGTCGGTCCGGGGAGCTGTTTTTT. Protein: CASSLAGLLAGSRSGELFF.

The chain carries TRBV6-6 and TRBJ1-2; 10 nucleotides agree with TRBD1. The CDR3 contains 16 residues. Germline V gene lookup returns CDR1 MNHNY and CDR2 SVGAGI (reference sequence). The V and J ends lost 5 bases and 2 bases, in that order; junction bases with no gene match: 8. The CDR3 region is CASSGDRGRRNYGYTF. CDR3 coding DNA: TGTGCCAGCAGTGGCGACAGGGGGCGCAGGAACTATGGCTACACCTTC.

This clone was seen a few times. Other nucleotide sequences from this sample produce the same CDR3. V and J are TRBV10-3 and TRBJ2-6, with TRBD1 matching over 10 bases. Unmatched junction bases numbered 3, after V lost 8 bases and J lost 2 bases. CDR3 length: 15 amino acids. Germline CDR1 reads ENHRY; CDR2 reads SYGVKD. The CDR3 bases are TGTGCCATCGGGACAGGGGACCCTGGGGCCAACGTCCTGACTTTC. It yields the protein CAIGTGDPGANVLTF.